Each of the 26 T cell receptor beta chains below was sequenced from the same sample in a study of blood T cell repertoires in COVID-19. Clones were sequenced by immunoSEQ multiplex PCR, and TCRdb holds only the in-frame ones, with some missing. The profile shows 280,000 or so clones, 70% to 90% of them singletons. Sequenced material: PBMCs or T cells enriched from blood (not recorded which). The receptors come from a man aged 30 to 39 who had recovered from COVID-19.

V and J are TRBV9 and TRBJ2-7; 9 bases agree with TRBD1. The CDR3 length is 15 residues. J lost 6 bases, V lost 4 bases, and 11 bases had no gene match. The V gene's germline CDR1 is SGDLS and CDR2 YYNGEE. The CDR3 sequence: CASSPRTGASGEQYF. CDR3 bases: TGTGCCAGCAGCCCACGGACAGGGGCCTCGGGCGAGCAGTACTTC.

The chain recombines TRBV29-1 with TRBJ2-7, with 7 nucleotides matching TRBD2. Germline V gives CDR1 SQVTM, CDR2 ANQGSEA. V lost 3 bases, J lost 8 bases, and 13 bases stayed unmatched. The CDR3 runs 14 residues. CDR3 sequence: CSVDLTEGGTKQYF. For the CDR3, the DNA is TGCAGCGTTGACCTAACCGAGGGCGGGACTAAGCAGTACTTC.

This rearrangement joins TRBV7-9 to TRBJ1-2, with TRBD1 matching 7 bases. Per the germline V gene, CDR1 is SEHNR and CDR2 is FQNEAQ (reference sequence). The CDR3 is 14 residues long. J lost 4 bases, V lost 5 bases, and 7 bases had no gene match. CDR3 sequence (DNA): TGTGCCAGCAGCCTGACAGGGCGCGGCTATGGCTACACCTTC. Translating it yields CASSLTGRGYGYTF.

The gene calls are TRBV5-1 and TRBJ2-1, with D unclear. The germline V gene encodes CDR1 SGHRS and CDR2 YFSETQ. This CDR3 spans 16 amino acids. V was trimmed by 0 bases and J by 1 base, leaving 11 bases between them. CDR3: CASSLVGRISYNEQFF. The CDR3 bases are TGCGCCAGCAGCTTGGTTGGCAGGATATCCTACAATGAGCAGTTCTTC.

The rearrangement uses TRBV6-2 or TRBV6-3 and TRBJ2-2; perhaps TRBD2 as D (6 bases). With 2 bases removed from V and 3 bases from J, the gap between germline ends came to 10 bases. Germline values: CDR1 MNHEY, CDR2 SVGEGT. This CDR3 has 15 amino acids. DNA for the CDR3: TGTGCCAGCAGTTACGGAGGGGCCCACACCGGGGAGCTGTTTTTT. Amino acids: CASSYGGAHTGELFF.

This chain joins TRBV5-4 and TRBJ2-7; D remains unclear. The CDR3 is 15 amino acids. Per germline, CDR1 SGHNT and CDR2 YYREEE (reference sequence). Trimming took off 6 bases at V and 7 bases at J, with 23 bases between the two ends. CDR3: CASKSQETPAREQYF. The CDR3 nucleotides read TGTGCCAGCAAGTCACAAGAGACACCGGCTCGGGAGCAGTACTTC.

This clone turned up a few times. J is TRBJ2-1 and V is TRBV4-2; D may be TRBD1 (6 bases). This CDR3 spans 14 amino acids. Trimming stripped 0 bases from V and 7 bases from J, with 10 bases between. Germline V gene lookup returns CDR1 LGHNA and CDR2 YNFKEQ. This chain's CDR3 is CASSQEDSPNEQFF. The DNA for the CDR3 is TGTGCCAGCAGCCAAGAGGACAGTCCAAATGAGCAGTTCTTC.

This rearrangement joins TRBV6-2 or TRBV6-3 to TRBJ2-5; 7 bases are a match to TRBD1. Looked up from germline, CDR1 is MNHEY and CDR2 is SVGEGT. After removal of 4 bases from V and 5 bases from J, the junction contained 13 bases not matched to a gene. This CDR3 comprises 16 residues. The CDR3 sequence is CASSSVRIGRGETQYF. Written as DNA, the CDR3 is TGTGCCAGCAGTTCGGTTCGGATAGGCAGGGGGGAGACCCAGTACTTC.

The V and J genes are TRBV29-1 and TRBJ1-1; D ambiguous. Germline loops: CDR1 SQVTM, CDR2 ANQGSEA. This CDR3 has 17 amino acids. V was trimmed by 4 bases and J by 4 bases, leaving 25 bases between them. CDR3 nucleotide sequence: TGCAGCGTTGCTGGGCCATCACTGCGAAAGAAAGGCACTGAAGCTTTCTTT. This encodes CSVAGPSLRKKGTEAFF.

The chain has TRBV29-1 and TRBJ1-1; D is perhaps TRBD1 (5 bases). The CDR3 is 13 residues long. V lost 3 bases to trimming and J lost 4 bases, with 12 bases between them. CDR1 SQVTM and CDR2 ANQGSEA come from the germline V gene. The CDR3 DNA follows: TGCAGCGTTGATCAGGGATACGGCACTGAAGCTTTCTTT. It specifies CSVDQGYGTEAFF.

The J gene is TRBJ2-5, the V gene TRBV9, with 9 bases lining up with TRBD1. J lost 5 bases, V lost 3 bases, and 5 bases had no gene match. This CDR3 has 14 residues. CDR1 SGDLS and CDR2 YYNGEE come from the germline V gene. The CDR3 nucleotides read TGTGCCAGCAGCGACACACAGGGGGCCGAGACCCAGTACTTC. Translating gives CASSDTQGAETQYF.

This clone was observed once. V is TRBV15 and J is TRBJ2-3; maybe TRBD1 (7 bases). The length of the CDR3 is 18 residues. Germline CDR1 is LNHNV and CDR2 is YYDKDF (reference sequence). V dropped 3 bases and J dropped 3 bases, with 22 bases sitting between them. In DNA, the CDR3 is TGTGCCACCAGCAGTCAGGAGGGGGCCCTTCTCTGGACAGATACGCAGTATTTT. Translating it yields CATSSQEGALLWTDTQYF.

The chain has TRBV6-4 and TRBJ1-2; D gene ambiguous. Germline V CDR1 and CDR2: MRHNA, SNTAGT. This CDR3 has 12 amino acids. V gave up 6 bases and J gave up 8 bases, with 13 bases separating them. The CDR3 loop is CASSASGNGYTF. The CDR3 DNA sequence: TGTGCCAGCAGCGCCAGCGGGAACGGCTACACCTTC.

The CDR3 here is CASSLGGLSTDTQYF. CDR3 in DNA: TGTGCCAGCAGCTTAGGCGGCCTCAGCACAGATACGCAGTATTTT. The chain employs TRBV11-3 and TRBJ2-3; D is unclear. Trimming cost V 1 base and J 0 bases, with 8 bases left between them. The CDR3 loop spans 15 amino acids. The germline V gene has CDR1 SGHNT and CDR2 YENEEA.

The chain couples TRBV5-1 to TRBJ2-7; weak D call: TRBD2 (5 bases). Trimming removed 4 bases from V and 2 bases from J, with 16 bases in between. Germline V gene data show CDR1 as SGHRS and CDR2 as YFSETQ. The CDR3 has 15 residues. CDR3 nucleotides: TGCGCCAGCAGCCTTACCGGACGGGATCCCTACGAGCAGTACTTC. Its translation: CASSLTGRDPYEQYF.

Only a few counts were recorded for this clone. V is TRBV5-4 and J is TRBJ2-1, with D perhaps matching TRBD1 (5 bases). Looked up from germline, CDR1 is SGHNT and CDR2 is YYREEE (reference sequence). This CDR3 region has 14 residues. The germline V and J ends were trimmed by 0 bases and 8 bases, with 12 bases remaining between them. The CDR3 sequence: CASSLAQGLYEQFF. DNA for the CDR3: TGTGCCAGCAGCTTGGCCCAGGGTTTGTATGAGCAGTTCTTC.

The chain uses TRBV9 and TRBJ1-4, with D unresolved. Trimming removed 2 bases from V and 0 bases from J, with 5 bases in between. Germline V lookup: CDR1 SGDLS, CDR2 YYNGEE. This CDR3 has 14 residues. Here the CDR3 DNA reads TGTGCCAGCAGCGTCACTTCAACTAATGAAAAACTGTTTTTT. Translation: CASSVTSTNEKLFF.

V is TRBV6-5 and J is TRBJ1-2; D might be TRBD1 (6 bases). CDR1 is MNHEY, CDR2 SVGAGI, per germline. The V end lost 6 bases, the J end lost 8 bases, and 19 bases lay between the germline ends. CDR3 size: 14 residues. CDR3 sequence reads: CASSPWDKPNGYTF. In DNA form, the CDR3 reads TGTGCCAGCAGCCCCTGGGACAAGCCGAACGGCTACACCTTC.

DNA for the CDR3: TGTGCCAGCAGTCGTGGAGGGACCGGGGACCAGCCCCAGCATTTT. Its protein product is CASSRGGTGDQPQHF. This chain uses TRBV6-5 with TRBJ1-5; D perhaps matches TRBD1 (5 bases). Germline V gene data show CDR1 as MNHEY and CDR2 as SVGAGI. This CDR3 contains 15 residues. Trimming removed 5 bases from V and 7 bases from J, with 18 bases in between.

The chain carries TRBV19 and TRBJ1-2, with D possibly being TRBD1 (5 bases). This CDR3 has 16 amino acids. V lost 4 bases, J lost 0 bases, and 15 bases lay in between. Per germline, CDR1 LNHDA and CDR2 SQIVND (reference sequence). CDR3 in DNA: TGTGCCAGTAGTAAGGAGGGGCCTGAAGCTAACTATGGCTACACCTTC. Its translation: CASSKEGPEANYGYTF.

This clone is a singleton in its sample. The CDR3 nucleotides read TGCGCCAGCAGCTTGGGTCTCAACACTGAAGCTTTCTTT. This sequence encodes CASSLGLNTEAFF. The chain carries TRBV5-1 and TRBJ1-1, with no clear D. There are 13 residues in the CDR3. The germline V gene has CDR1 SGHRS and CDR2 YFSETQ. Deletions cut 0 bases from V and 2 bases from J, with 5 bases between. The variable domain in full, with the rest retrieved from reference TRBV5-1 and TRBJ1-1, is KAGVTQTPRYLIKTRGQQVTLSCSPISGHRSVSWYQQTPGQGLQFLFEYFSETQRNKGNFPGRFSGRQFSNSRSEMNVSTLELGDSALYLCASSLGLNTEAFFGQGTRLTVV.

The rearrangement links TRBV19 to TRBJ2-3; possibly TRBD2 for D (6 bases). In germline, CDR1 is LNHDA, CDR2 SQIVND (reference sequence). CDR3 size: 17 residues. V gave up 9 bases and J gave up 4 bases, with 26 bases separating them. CDR3 nucleotides: TGTGCCAGAAGAGAATGGCGGGGAATGAGGATCGCAGATACGCAGTATTTT. Protein product: CARREWRGMRIADTQYF.

The rearrangement links TRBV3-1 (or the pseudogene TRBV3-2) to TRBJ2-5, with D perhaps matching TRBD1 (5 bases). V was pared by 4 bases and J by 2 bases, with 17 bases between. The germline CDR1 and CDR2 sequences are LGHDT and YNNKEL (reference sequence). This CDR3 region has 16 residues. In nucleotides, the CDR3 is TGTGCCAGCAGCCGGATAAGGGGCGCGAGGCAAGAGACCCAGTACTTC. Translation gives CASSRIRGARQETQYF.

J is TRBJ2-2 and V is TRBV7-2; maybe TRBD1 (7 bases). The V and J ends lost 6 bases and 6 bases respectively, with 11 bases between them. CDR1 and CDR2 from the germline V gene are SGHTA and FQGNSA. The CDR3 length is 13 residues. CDR3 in amino acids: CASRSGGPGELFF. The CDR3 coding sequence is TGTGCCAGCAGATCAGGGGGGCCCGGGGAGCTGTTTTTT.

The rearrangement links TRBV11-3 to TRBJ2-7; D ambiguous. Trimming removed 5 bases from V and 0 bases from J, with 11 bases in between. Germline loops: CDR1 SGHNT, CDR2 YENEEA. The CDR3 totals 14 residues. The CDR3 nucleotides read TGTGCCAGCAGCCCCTTTAACAACTCCTACGAGCAGTACTTC. Its protein is CASSPFNNSYEQYF. Variable domain in full (rest from reference TRBV11-3 and TRBJ2-7): EAGVVQSPRYKIIEKKQPVAFWCNPISGHNTLYWYLQNLGQGPELLIRYENEEAVDDSQLPKDRFSAERLKGVDSTLKIQPAELGDSAVYLCASSPFNNSYEQYFGPGTRLTVT.

CDR3 in DNA: TGTGCCAGCAGCTTAAATAGGAGGGGTAGCTCCTACAATGAGCAGTTCTTC. It codes for CASSLNRRGSSYNEQFF. The J gene is TRBJ2-1, the V gene TRBV11-2; D is possibly TRBD2 (6 bases). Germline V gene sequence: CDR1 SGHAT, CDR2 FQNNGV. This CDR3 spans 17 amino acids. V gave up 2 bases and J gave up 0 bases, with 14 bases separating them.